The 23 T cell receptor beta chains below come from one sample, sequenced in a study of graft-versus-host responses after intestinal transplantation. Antigen specificity for these receptors is unknown. Here immunoSEQ multiplex PCR was the method, and the copy in TCRdb shows in-frame clones only, minus some. The sample has about 100,000 clones; about 88% are singletons. The sample in question was unstimulated CD4+ T cells sorted from spleen or lymph node cells, obtained before transplant. The receptors come from a human donor who was the organ donor for an intestinal transplant.

The V gene is TRBV28, the J gene TRBJ2-7; 8 bases match TRBD2. The CDR3 length is 15 residues. Trimming took 7 bases from V and 0 from J; bases not matched to a gene: 8. Per germline, CDR1 MDHEN and CDR2 SYDVKM. This CDR3 is CASIRPGGASYEQYF. CDR3 DNA: TGTGCCAGCATAAGACCCGGGGGGGCCTCCTACGAGCAGTACTTC.

V and J are TRBV6-5 and TRBJ1-2, with D possibly matching TRBD1 (5 bases). Trimming left V 6 bases short and J 4 bases short, with 18 bases between. Germline CDR1 and CDR2: MNHEY and SVGAGI. The CDR3 runs 15 residues. CDR3 protein: CASRPLAGSTYGYTF. The CDR3, as DNA: TGTGCCAGCAGACCTTTGGCAGGGTCCACCTATGGCTACACCTTC.

The chain joins TRBV2 to TRBJ1-2; 8 nucleotides line up with TRBD1. The junction had 9 bases not matched to a gene; V was cut back by 9 bases and J by 3 bases. Germline V gene lookup returns CDR1 SNHLY and CDR2 FYNNEI. The CDR3 is 14 residues long. CDR3 sequence (DNA): TGTGCCAGTCCGGACAGGGCAAAGGACTATGGCTACACCTTC. Translating gives CASPDRAKDYGYTF.

CDR3 bases: TGTGCCAGCAGTACACAGGGGAATCAGCCCCAGCATTTT. Its protein product is CASSTQGNQPQHF. The rearrangement joins TRBV2 to TRBJ1-5, with 7 bases that match TRBD1. Losses at the gene ends were 5 bases for V and 4 bases for J; bases not matched to a gene: 2. The length of the CDR3 is 13 residues. Germline-derived CDR1 and CDR2 are SNHLY and FYNNEI.

The V and J genes are TRBV20-1 and TRBJ2-5; D call uncertain. The V gene lost 7 bases and the J gene lost 5 bases, with 11 bases spanning the gap. Germline V gives CDR1 DFQATT, CDR2 SNEGSKA (reference sequence). This CDR3 has 11 amino acids. The CDR3 sequence is CSGFRPETQYF. DNA of the CDR3: TGCAGTGGATTTAGGCCGGAGACCCAGTACTTC.

This chain joins TRBV4-2 and TRBJ1-6; 7 nucleotides line up with TRBD1. CDR1 and CDR2 (germline): LGHNA, YNFKEQ. V was pared by 0 bases and J by 0 bases, with 8 bases of the junction left unmatched. This CDR3 has 19 residues. The CDR3 DNA sequence: TGTGCCAGCAGCCAAGAAGGTCGCAGGGGGAGCTCCTATAATTCACCCCTCCACTTT. Amino acid sequence: CASSQEGRRGSSYNSPLHF.

This clone was picked up one time. The chain is built from TRBV27 and TRBJ1-1; 9 nucleotides agree with TRBD1. Unmatched junction bases numbered 7, after V lost 3 bases and J lost 5 bases. This CDR3 spans 15 amino acids. CDR1 is MNHEY and CDR2 is SMNVEV in the germline V gene (reference sequence). Here the CDR3 reads CASSFRGQGGTEAFF. For the CDR3, the DNA is TGTGCCAGCAGTTTCAGGGGACAGGGTGGGACTGAAGCTTTCTTT.

The chain recombines TRBV6-1 with TRBJ2-1, with D possibly TRBD2 on 5 matching bases. This CDR3 contains 16 residues. The germline V and J ends were trimmed by 4 bases and 0 bases, with 13 bases remaining between them. Germline V gene sequence: CDR1 MNHNS, CDR2 SASEGT. The CDR3 reads CASSGLRGSSYNEQFF. The CDR3 nucleotides read TGTGCCAGCAGTGGTTTACGAGGGAGCTCCTACAATGAGCAGTTCTTC.

The chain recombines TRBV28 with TRBJ2-1; maybe TRBD2 (5 bases). CDR1 and CDR2 (germline): MDHEN, SYDVKM. The CDR3 runs to 13 residues. V lost 9 bases and J 9 bases, leaving 18 bases between the germline ends. For the CDR3, the DNA is TGTGCCAGGCATCGGGGTTGGAAGTCTGAGCAGTTCTTC. Its translation: CARHRGWKSEQFF.

The rearrangement joins TRBV6-1 to TRBJ1-2, with D hard to call. This CDR3 is 12 amino acids long. The V end was cut by 8 bases, the J end by 7 bases, with 14 bases between. CDR1 and CDR2 from the germline V gene are MNHNS and SASEGT. CDR3 coding DNA: TGTGCCAGCCCGAGGAACCCCGGTGGCTACACCTTC. This gives the protein CASPRNPGGYTF.

This chain uses TRBV6-5 with TRBJ1-2, with D uncertain. V was clipped by 6 bases and J by 4 bases, with 9 bases between them. CDR1 is MNHEY and CDR2 is SVGAGI in the germline V gene. The CDR3 runs 12 residues. The CDR3 nucleotides read TGTGCCAGCAGGGCACTGTCCTATGGCTACACCTTC. It codes for CASRALSYGYTF.

This clone has more than one count but fewer than ten. This chain uses TRBV10-1 with TRBJ2-7; D ambiguous. Deletions cut 2 bases from V and 0 bases from J, with 8 bases between. The CDR3 totals 14 residues. CDR1 is WNHNN and CDR2 is SYGVQD in the germline V gene (reference sequence). CDR3 region: CASSEARRSYEQYF. In DNA form, the CDR3 reads TGCGCCAGCAGTGAGGCCAGGCGCTCCTACGAGCAGTACTTC.

V gene TRBV28 combines with J gene TRBJ2-4, with TRBD2 as a possible D gene (6 bases). Germline assignment: CDR1 MDHEN and CDR2 SYDVKM. This CDR3 is built from 11 residues. V was shortened by 8 bases and J by 16 bases, with 18 bases between the two germline ends. The CDR3 nucleotides read TGTGCCAGCTTTGGCCACCGGACTACATACTTC. The encoded protein is CASFGHRTTYF. The complete variable domain, with remaining parts taken from reference TRBV28 and TRBJ2-4, reads DVKVTQSSRYLVKRTGEKVFLECVQDMDHENMFWYRQDPGLGLRLIYFSYDVKMKEKGDIPEGYSVSREKKERFSLILESASTNQTSMYLCASFGHRTTYFGAGTRLSVL.

The gene calls are TRBV5-8 and TRBJ1-1; 9 bases are shared with TRBD1. Germline lookup yields CDR1 SGHTS and CDR2 YDEGEE. Trimming took 5 bases from V and 4 from J; bases not matched to a gene: 12. The CDR3 runs to 16 residues. The CDR3 loop is CASSSGTGRPSTEAFF. In DNA, the CDR3 is TGTGCCAGCAGTTCCGGGACAGGGCGTCCGAGCACTGAAGCTTTCTTT.

The chain joins TRBV6-5 to TRBJ1-2; TRBD1 aligns across 9 bases. The CDR3 totals 14 residues. CDR1 is MNHEY and CDR2 is SVGAGI in the germline V gene. V shed 7 bases and J 7 bases; nucleotides not matched to a gene: 10. The chain's CDR3 is CASTVTGGSLGYTF. In nucleotides, the CDR3 is TGTGCCAGCACCGTAACAGGGGGCTCCCTTGGCTACACCTTC.

The V gene is TRBV5-6, the J gene TRBJ1-1, with D hard to call. Between the trimmed V and J ends, which lost 3 bases and 3 bases, there was a span of 12 bases. The CDR3 length is 14 residues. Germline CDR1 is SGHDT and CDR2 is YYEEEE. The CDR3 DNA reads as TGTGCCAGCAGCTCCCCGGTTCTCCACACTGAAGCTTTCTTT. Its protein is CASSSPVLHTEAFF.

CDR3 nucleotide sequence: TGTGCCAGCAGCTCCCATTTGGCCGGGGCCAATCCAGCGGCCACTGAAGCTTTCTTT. As protein: CASSSHLAGANPAATEAFF. The chain is built from TRBV11-1 and TRBJ1-1, with TRBD1 as a possible D gene (5 bases). Trimming removed 4 bases at V and 4 bases at J, with 28 bases between. In germline, CDR1 is SGHAT, CDR2 FQDESV (reference sequence). The CDR3 is 19 amino acids.

The chain links TRBV12-5 to TRBJ1-2; D might be TRBD1 (6 bases). V lost 7 bases, J lost 14 bases, and 23 bases lay in between. The CDR3 totals 13 residues. Germline V lookup: CDR1 LGHNT, CDR2 FRNRAP. The CDR3 loop reads CASAWGGAGRGTF. The CDR3 DNA sequence: TGTGCTAGTGCCTGGGGGGGCGCGGGTCGGGGAACCTTC.

CDR3 DNA: TGCGCCAGCAGCCAAGGGGACACCTCCTACGAGCAGTACTTC. Amino acid sequence: CASSQGDTSYEQYF. This chain joins TRBV4-1 and TRBJ2-7; maybe TRBD1 (6 bases). Trimming stripped 1 base from V and 0 bases from J, with 7 bases between. Germline CDR1 reads MGHRA; CDR2 reads YSYEKL. The CDR3 runs 14 residues.

This sequence joins TRBV11-2 and TRBJ2-7, with D possibly TRBD1 on 5 matching bases. Germline assignment: CDR1 SGHAT and CDR2 FQNNGV. The germline V and J ends were trimmed by 5 bases and 2 bases, with 16 bases remaining between them. There are 15 residues in the CDR3. The CDR3 nucleotides read TGTGCCAGCAGCCCGGAAGTAGGGGCGGCCTACGAGCAGTACTTC. This encodes CASSPEVGAAYEQYF.

The chain uses TRBV7-8 and TRBJ2-1; TRBD2 aligns across 12 bases. After removal of 5 bases from V and 5 bases from J, the junction contained 7 bases not matched to a gene. The CDR3 runs 16 residues. Germline V gene lookup returns CDR1 SGHVS and CDR2 FQNEAQ. DNA of the CDR3: TGTGCCAGCAGCCCGTTTCGACTAGCGGGGGACAATGAGCAGTTCTTC. Its protein is CASSPFRLAGDNEQFF.

The rearrangement uses TRBV7-9 and TRBJ1-5; weak D call: TRBD1 (5 bases). CDR3 length equals 14 residues. Trimming took 1 base from V and 3 from J, leaving 7 bases between them. Germline V CDR1 and CDR2: SEHNR, FQNEAQ (reference sequence). The CDR3 DNA reads TGTGCCAGCAGCTTAGGGGGGGACAATCAGCCCCAGCATTTT. Amino acids: CASSLGGDNQPQHF. Full variable domain (missing parts from reference TRBV7-9 and TRBJ1-5): DTGVSQNPRHKITKRGQNVTFRCDPISEHNRLYWYRQTLGQGPEFLTYFQNEAQLEKSRLLSDRFSAERPKGSFSTLEIQRTEQGDSAMYLCASSLGGDNQPQHFGDGTRLSIL.

The gene calls are TRBV6-1 and TRBJ2-5, with D perhaps matching TRBD1 or TRBD2 (5 bases each). The CDR3 covers 16 residues. V was pared by 3 bases and J by 2 bases, with 16 bases between. Germline CDR1 reads MNHNS; CDR2 reads SASEGT. The CDR3 here is CASSDLPGPRQETQYF. In DNA form, the CDR3 reads TGTGCCAGCAGTGATCTACCGGGGCCCCGGCAAGAGACCCAGTACTTC.